The 9 T cell receptor beta chains listed next were all sequenced from one sample in a study of glioma-infiltrating T cells after dendritic cell vaccination. Clones were sequenced by immunoSEQ multiplex PCR, and TCRdb holds only the in-frame ones, with some missing. The table lists more than 95,000 clones, over 80% of them singletons. Time point reported: after dendritic cell vaccination, including at tumor progression/relapse. The source was blood, collected after dendritic cell vaccination. Every receptor here comes from a human donor with glioblastoma.

The chain is built from TRBV9 and TRBJ1-2; tentative D call: TRBD1 (6 bases). Germline CDR1 SGDLS, CDR2 YYNGEE. This CDR3 is built from 15 residues. The V gene lost 2 bases and the J gene lost 7 bases, with 18 bases spanning the gap. This CDR3 reads CASSVEGVLTGGYTF. The CDR3 DNA is TGTGCCAGCAGCGTCGAGGGGGTCCTCACAGGTGGCTACACCTTC. The full variable domain, in which reference TRBV9 and TRBJ1-2 provide the parts outside the CDR3, is DSGVTQTPKHLITATGQRVTLRCSPRSGDLSVYWYQQSLDQGLQFLIQYYNGEERAKGNILERFSAQQFPDLHSELNLSSLELGDSALYFCASSVEGVLTGGYTFGSGTRLTVV.

As to this clone: The sample carries other DNA sequences with the same CDR3. This sequence joins TRBV6-1 and TRBJ1-1; D is undetermined. Germline CDR1 MNHNS, CDR2 SASEGT. The V end was cut by 8 bases, the J end by 1 base, with 8 bases between. The length of the CDR3 is 12 residues. CDR3 DNA sequence: TGTGCCAGCTCTCGACAGAACACTGAAGCTTTCTTT. Translation: CASSRQNTEAFF.

The chain is built from TRBV10-2 and TRBJ2-3, with TRBD2 identical over 13 bases. The length of the CDR3 is 18 residues. Per germline, CDR1 WSHSY and CDR2 SAAADI. Losses at the gene ends were 7 bases for V and 2 bases for J; bases not matched to a gene: 12. DNA of the CDR3: TGCGCCAGCACAGAATCCGGACTAGCGGGAGCCTACACAGATACGCAGTATTTT. This translates into CASTESGLAGAYTDTQYF.

This clone appeared once. This chain links TRBV28 with TRBJ2-5; 9 bases line up with TRBD1. CDR1 is MDHEN, CDR2 SYDVKM, per germline. Losses at the gene ends were 2 bases for V and 2 bases for J; bases not matched to a gene: 3. The CDR3 length is 15 residues. DNA of the CDR3: TGTGCCAGCAGTTTAAGGACAGGGGTACAAGAGACCCAGTACTTC. This sequence encodes CASSLRTGVQETQYF.

This clone occurred once. CDR3 nucleotides: TGCGCCAGCAGCTTAGGGGGGGGCTTGGGTCAGCCCCAGCATTTT. Protein sequence: CASSLGGGLGQPQHF. The V call is TRBV5-1, the J call TRBJ1-5; D is perhaps TRBD1 (6 bases). The CDR3 consists of 15 residues. Germline V lookup: CDR1 SGHRS, CDR2 YFSETQ. Deletions cut 2 bases from V and 6 bases from J, with 15 bases between.

The chain carries TRBV19 and TRBJ1-1, with 9 bases matching TRBD1. Per the germline V gene, CDR1 is LNHDA and CDR2 is SQIVND (reference sequence). V lost 7 bases, J lost 6 bases, and 3 bases stayed unmatched. CDR3 length equals 12 residues. CDR3: CASTGTGSEAFF. CDR3 DNA sequence: TGTGCCAGTACCGGGACAGGGTCTGAAGCTTTCTTT.

This chain uses TRBV29-1 with TRBJ1-1; D is perhaps TRBD1 (5 bases). Germline values: CDR1 SQVTM, CDR2 ANQGSEA. The CDR3 has 15 residues. The V gene lost 0 bases and the J gene lost 1 base, with 12 bases spanning the gap. The CDR3 DNA is TGCAGCGTTGAAGATGCGGCCAGGGCGAACACTGAAGCTTTCTTT. Translated, it gives CSVEDAARANTEAFF.

This clone was recorded once. This chain uses TRBV15 with TRBJ2-3; 11 nucleotides align to TRBD2. Germline V CDR1 and CDR2: LNHNV, YYDKDF (reference sequence). This CDR3 contains 17 residues. Trimming at V came to 3 bases and at J to 5 bases, leaving 10 bases not matched to a gene. This chain's CDR3 is CATSRSGLAGRVDTQYF. CDR3 coding DNA: TGTGCCACCAGCAGGTCCGGACTAGCGGGCCGAGTAGATACGCAGTATTTT.

This clone was counted between two and nine times. The chain couples TRBV4-2 to TRBJ2-3, with D tentatively TRBD2 (6 bases). The CDR3 consists of 14 residues. Between the trimmed V and J ends, which lost 4 bases and 4 bases, there was a span of 12 bases. Germline-derived CDR1 and CDR2 are LGHNA and YNFKEQ. The CDR3 DNA reads TGTGCCAGCAGCCTGGGGCCGGGAGCAGATACGCAGTATTTT. This encodes CASSLGPGADTQYF.